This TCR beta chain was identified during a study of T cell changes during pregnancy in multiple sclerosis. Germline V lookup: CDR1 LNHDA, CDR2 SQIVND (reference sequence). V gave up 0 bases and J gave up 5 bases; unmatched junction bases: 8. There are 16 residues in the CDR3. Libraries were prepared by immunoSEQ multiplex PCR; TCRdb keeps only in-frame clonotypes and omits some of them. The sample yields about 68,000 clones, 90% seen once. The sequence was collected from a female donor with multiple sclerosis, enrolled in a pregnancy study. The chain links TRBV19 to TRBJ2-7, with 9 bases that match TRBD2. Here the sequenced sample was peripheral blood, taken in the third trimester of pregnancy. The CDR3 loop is CASSIDSSGEGDEQYF. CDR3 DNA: TGTGCCAGTAGTATAGATTCTAGCGGGGAAGGCGACGAGCAGTACTTC.